What follows is one T cell receptor (beta chain) and its context. Its antigen remains unidentified. The data originate from a study of memory CD4+ T cells and cytomegalovirus serostatus. As for the study in general: Of the healthy Belgian adults, 9 were CMV seropositive and approximately 24 seronegative. Study results and caveats: Each of approximately 73 CMV-associated TCRbeta sequences occurred in one to five individuals. Suggested: most of the CMV-linked TCR signature lies in CD4+ memory cells.

Method: immunoSEQ multiplex PCR; TCRdb's copy keeps in-frame clones and lacks some. The table records about 54,000 clones, around 78% of them present only once. Germline-derived CDR1 and CDR2 are SGHRS and YFSETQ. The CDR3 covers 15 residues. Trimming shortened V by 2 bases and J by 0 bases, and 9 bases separated the two germline ends. The sort gate was single viable CD3+CD4+CD8-CD45RO+ cells for memory CD4+ T cells. J is TRBJ2-1 and V is TRBV5-1; TRBD2 might be the D (5 bases). The sequence was obtained from an adult in good health and CMV-seronegative. The sequenced material came from memory CD4+ T cells from blood. The CDR3 loop reads CASSFDGDSYNEQFF. Written as DNA, the CDR3 is TGCGCCAGCAGCTTCGACGGGGACTCCTACAATGAGCAGTTCTTC.